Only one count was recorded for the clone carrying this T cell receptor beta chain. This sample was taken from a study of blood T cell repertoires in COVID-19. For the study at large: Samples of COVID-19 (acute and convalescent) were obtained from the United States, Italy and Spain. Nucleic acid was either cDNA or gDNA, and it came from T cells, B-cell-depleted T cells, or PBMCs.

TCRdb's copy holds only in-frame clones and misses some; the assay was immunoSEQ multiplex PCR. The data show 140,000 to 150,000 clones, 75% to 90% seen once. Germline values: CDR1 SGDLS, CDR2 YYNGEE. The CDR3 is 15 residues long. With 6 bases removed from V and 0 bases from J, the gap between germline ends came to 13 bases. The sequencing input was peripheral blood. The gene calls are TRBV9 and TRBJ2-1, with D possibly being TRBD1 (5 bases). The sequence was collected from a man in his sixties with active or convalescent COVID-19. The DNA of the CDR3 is TGTGCCAGCACTCTAGGGGCTAGCTCCTACAATGAGCAGTTCTTC. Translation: CASTLGASSYNEQFF.